This T cell receptor beta chain comes out of a study of cytotoxic CD8 clonotypes in ibrutinib-treated CLL. Across the study: Once patients had received a median around 12 months of treatment, range 6 to 36, response samples were obtained. The study, taken as a whole, reports: Sampling times, which were not matched between the groups, differed between sustained-remission patients and progressing patients. Treatment left the uncommon public clonotypes either contracted or stable in frequency.

About this clone: Its cognate antigen is unknown.

The CDR3 spans 11 residues. The germline gives CDR1 SGHNT, CDR2 YENEEA. V lost 8 bases and J 3 bases, leaving 4 bases between the germline ends. Assay: immunoSEQ multiplex PCR; the TCRdb copy retains only in-frame clones and omits some. The repertoire consists of tens of thousands of clones, with roughly 84% occurring once and the leading ten covering roughly 5%. Sequenced material: PBMCs, taken before ibrutinib treatment. The chain joins TRBV11-3 to TRBJ2-2; D gene uncertain. This clonotype was obtained from a human donor with chronic lymphocytic leukemia. The CDR3 loop reads CASEDTGELFF. The CDR3 DNA reads as TGTGCCAGCGAAGACACCGGGGAGCTGTTTTTT.